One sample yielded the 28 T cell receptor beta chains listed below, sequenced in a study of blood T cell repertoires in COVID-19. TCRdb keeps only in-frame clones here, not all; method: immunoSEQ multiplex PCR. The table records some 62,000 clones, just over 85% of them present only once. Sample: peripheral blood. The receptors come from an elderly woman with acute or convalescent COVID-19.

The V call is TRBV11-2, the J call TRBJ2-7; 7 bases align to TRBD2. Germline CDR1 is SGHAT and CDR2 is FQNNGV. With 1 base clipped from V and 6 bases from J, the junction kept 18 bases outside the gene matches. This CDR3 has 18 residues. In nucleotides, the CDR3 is TGTGCCAGCAGCTTAGTGGGGGTCGGGGGAGCGGGAAGCTCCGAGCAGTACTTC. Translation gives CASSLVGVGGAGSSEQYF.

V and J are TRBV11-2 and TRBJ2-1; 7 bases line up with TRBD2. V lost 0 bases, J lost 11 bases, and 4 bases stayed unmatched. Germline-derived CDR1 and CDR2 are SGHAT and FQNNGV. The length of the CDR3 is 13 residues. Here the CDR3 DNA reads TGTGCCAGCAGCTTAGATCTCGGGGGGAAGCAGTTCTTC. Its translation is CASSLDLGGKQFF.

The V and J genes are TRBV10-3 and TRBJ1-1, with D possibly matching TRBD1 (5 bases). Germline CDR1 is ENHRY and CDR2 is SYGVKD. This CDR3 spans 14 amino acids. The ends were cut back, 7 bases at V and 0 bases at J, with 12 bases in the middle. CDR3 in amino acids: CAIKPQGLNTEAFF. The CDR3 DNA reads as TGTGCCATCAAACCCCAGGGCTTGAACACTGAAGCTTTCTTT.

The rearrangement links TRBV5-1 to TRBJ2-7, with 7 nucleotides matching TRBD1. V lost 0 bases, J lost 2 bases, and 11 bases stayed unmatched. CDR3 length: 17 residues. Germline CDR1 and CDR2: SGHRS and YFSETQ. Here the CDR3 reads CASSLGRGGARTYEQYF. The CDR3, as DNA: TGCGCCAGCAGCTTGGGACGAGGGGGCGCCCGCACCTACGAGCAGTACTTC.

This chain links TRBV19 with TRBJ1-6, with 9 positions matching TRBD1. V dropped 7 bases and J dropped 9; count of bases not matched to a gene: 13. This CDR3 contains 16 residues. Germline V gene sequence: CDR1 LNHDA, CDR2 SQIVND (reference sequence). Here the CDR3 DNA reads TGTGCCAGTAAACGGGACGTGGGGGACAGGGCTTCACCCCTCCACTTT. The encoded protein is CASKRDVGDRASPLHF.

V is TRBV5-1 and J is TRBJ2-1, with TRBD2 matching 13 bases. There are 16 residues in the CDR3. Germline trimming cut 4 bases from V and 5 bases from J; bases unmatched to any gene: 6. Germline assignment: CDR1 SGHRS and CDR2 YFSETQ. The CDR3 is CASSIRLAGGNNEQFF. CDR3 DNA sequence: TGCGCCAGCAGCATACGACTAGCGGGGGGCAACAATGAGCAGTTCTTC.

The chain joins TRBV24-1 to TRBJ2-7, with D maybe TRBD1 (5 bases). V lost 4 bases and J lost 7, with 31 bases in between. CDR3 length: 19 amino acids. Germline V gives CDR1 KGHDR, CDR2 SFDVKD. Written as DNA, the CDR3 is TGTGCCACCAGTGACTGTTATCTTAACCGGGTCATAGGGGAAATGGAGCAGTACTTC. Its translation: CATSDCYLNRVIGEMEQYF.

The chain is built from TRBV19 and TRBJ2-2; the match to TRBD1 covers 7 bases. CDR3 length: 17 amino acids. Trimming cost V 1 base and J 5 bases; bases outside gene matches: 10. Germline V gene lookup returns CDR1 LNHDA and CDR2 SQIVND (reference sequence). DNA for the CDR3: TGTGCCAGTAGTATAGTATTCGGTCAGGGGGTAACCGGGGAGCTGTTTTTT. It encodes CASSIVFGQGVTGELFF.

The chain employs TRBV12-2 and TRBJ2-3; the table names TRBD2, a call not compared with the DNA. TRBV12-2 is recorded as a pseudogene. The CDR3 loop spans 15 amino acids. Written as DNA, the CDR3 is TGTGCAAGTCGCCGCCCTAGCGGGAGGGGAGATACGCAGTATTTT. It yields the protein CASRRPSGRGDTQYF.

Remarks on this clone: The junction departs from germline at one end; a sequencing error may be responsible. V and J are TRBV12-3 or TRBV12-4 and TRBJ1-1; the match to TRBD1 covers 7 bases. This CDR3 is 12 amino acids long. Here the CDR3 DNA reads TGTGCCAGCAGCCAAACCGGGACAGCTCACGTATTT. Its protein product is CASSQTGTAHVF.

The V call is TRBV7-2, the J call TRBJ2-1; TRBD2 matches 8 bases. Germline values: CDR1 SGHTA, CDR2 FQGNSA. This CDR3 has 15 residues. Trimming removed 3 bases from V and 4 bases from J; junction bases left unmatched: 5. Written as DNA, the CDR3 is TGTGCCAGCAGCTTCGAGCGGGGGCCGTACAATGAGCAGTTCTTC. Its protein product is CASSFERGPYNEQFF. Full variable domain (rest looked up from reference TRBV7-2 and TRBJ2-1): GAGVSQSPSNKVTEKGKDVELRCDPISGHTALYWYRQSLGQGLEFLIYFQGNSAPDKSGLPSDRFSAERTGGSVSTLTIQRTQQEDSAVYLCASSFERGPYNEQFFGPGTRLTVL.

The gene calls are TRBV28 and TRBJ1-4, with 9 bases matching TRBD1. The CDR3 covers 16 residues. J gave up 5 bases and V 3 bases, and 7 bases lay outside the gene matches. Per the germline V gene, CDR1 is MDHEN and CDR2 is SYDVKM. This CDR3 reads CASSFSSGTGNEKLFF. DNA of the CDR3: TGTGCCAGCAGTTTCTCTTCCGGGACAGGGAATGAAAAACTGTTTTTT.

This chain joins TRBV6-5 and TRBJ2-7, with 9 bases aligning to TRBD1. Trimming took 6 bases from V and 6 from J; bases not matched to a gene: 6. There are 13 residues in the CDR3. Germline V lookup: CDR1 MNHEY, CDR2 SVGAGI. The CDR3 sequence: CASSTDRGVEQYF. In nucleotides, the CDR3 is TGTGCCAGCAGCACCGACAGGGGGGTCGAGCAGTACTTC.

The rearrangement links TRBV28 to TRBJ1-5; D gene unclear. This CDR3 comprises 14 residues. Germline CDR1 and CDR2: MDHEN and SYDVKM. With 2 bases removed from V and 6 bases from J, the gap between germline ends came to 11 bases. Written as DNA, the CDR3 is TGTGCCAGCAGTTTACAGCGGGGTTCTCAGCCCCAGCATTTT. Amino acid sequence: CASSLQRGSQPQHF.

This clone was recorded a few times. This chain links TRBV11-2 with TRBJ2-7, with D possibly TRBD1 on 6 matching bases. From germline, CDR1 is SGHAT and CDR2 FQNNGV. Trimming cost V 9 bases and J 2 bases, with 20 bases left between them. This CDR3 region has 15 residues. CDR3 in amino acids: CASTLSGVVAYEQYF. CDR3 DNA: TGTGCCAGTACCTTATCAGGGGTGGTTGCCTACGAGCAGTACTTC.

CDR3 DNA sequence: TGTGCCAGCAGCGTACGGTCGGCGGGGGAGCAGTACTTC. Translated, it gives CASSVRSAGEQYF. The rearrangement uses TRBV9 and TRBJ2-7, with D perhaps TRBD2 (6 bases). The germline CDR1 and CDR2 sequences are SGDLS and YYNGEE. This CDR3 has 13 amino acids. The V end lost 1 base, the J end lost 7 bases, and 12 bases lay between the germline ends.

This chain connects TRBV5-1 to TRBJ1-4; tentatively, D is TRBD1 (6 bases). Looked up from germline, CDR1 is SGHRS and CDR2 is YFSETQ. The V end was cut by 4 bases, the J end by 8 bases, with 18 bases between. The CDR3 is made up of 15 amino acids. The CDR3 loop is CASSRRGGGPEKLFF. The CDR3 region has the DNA TGCGCCAGCAGCCGGCGCGGGGGGGGCCCCGAAAAACTGTTTTTT.

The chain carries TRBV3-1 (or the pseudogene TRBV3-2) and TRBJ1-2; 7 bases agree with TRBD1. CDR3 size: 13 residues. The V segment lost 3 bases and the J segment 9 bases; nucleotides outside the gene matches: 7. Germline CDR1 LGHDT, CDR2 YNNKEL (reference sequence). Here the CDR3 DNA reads TGTGCCAGCAGCCAGCGAGGGGGCGATAGCTACACCTTC. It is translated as CASSQRGGDSYTF.

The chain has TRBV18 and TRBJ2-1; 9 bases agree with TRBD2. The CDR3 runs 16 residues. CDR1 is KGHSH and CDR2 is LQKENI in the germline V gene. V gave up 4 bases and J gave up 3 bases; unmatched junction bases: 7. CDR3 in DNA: TGTGCCAGCTCACAAACCCTAGCGGGGAACTACAATGAGCAGTTCTTC. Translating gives CASSQTLAGNYNEQFF.

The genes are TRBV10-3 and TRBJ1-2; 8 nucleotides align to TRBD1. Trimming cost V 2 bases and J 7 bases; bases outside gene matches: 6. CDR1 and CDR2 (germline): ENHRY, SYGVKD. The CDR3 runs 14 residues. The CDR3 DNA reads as TGTGCCATCAGTGAGGACCCGGACAGGGCTGGCTACACCTTC. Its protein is CAISEDPDRAGYTF.

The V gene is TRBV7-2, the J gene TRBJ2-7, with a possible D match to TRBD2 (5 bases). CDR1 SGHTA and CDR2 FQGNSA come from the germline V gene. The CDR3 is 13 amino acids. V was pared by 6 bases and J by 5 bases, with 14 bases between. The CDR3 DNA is TGTGCCAGCAGACTCATGACCGGGGACGAGCAGTACTTC. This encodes CASRLMTGDEQYF.

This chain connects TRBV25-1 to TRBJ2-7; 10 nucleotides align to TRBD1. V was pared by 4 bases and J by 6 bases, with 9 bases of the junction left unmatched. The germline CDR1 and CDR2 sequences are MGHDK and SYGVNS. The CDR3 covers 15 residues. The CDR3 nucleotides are TGTGCCAGCAGTGTTCCGGGACAGGGGCAAATCGAGCAGTACTTC. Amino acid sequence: CASSVPGQGQIEQYF.

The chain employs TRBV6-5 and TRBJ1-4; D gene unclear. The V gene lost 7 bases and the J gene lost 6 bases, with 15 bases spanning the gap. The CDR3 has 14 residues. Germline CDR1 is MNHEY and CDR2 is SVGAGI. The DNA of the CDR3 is TGTGCCAGCACCCTCCGGAACCGGGATGAAAAACTGTTTTTT. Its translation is CASTLRNRDEKLFF.

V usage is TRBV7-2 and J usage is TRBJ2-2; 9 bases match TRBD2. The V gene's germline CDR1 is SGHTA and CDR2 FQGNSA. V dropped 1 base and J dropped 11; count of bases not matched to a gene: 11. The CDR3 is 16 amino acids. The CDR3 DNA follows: TGTGCCAGCAGCTTAGTAGCGGGGGCCGTACTTAGTGAGCTGTTTTTT. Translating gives CASSLVAGAVLSELFF. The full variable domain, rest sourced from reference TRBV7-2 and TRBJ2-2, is GAGVSQSPSNKVTEKGKDVELRCDPISGHTALYWYRQSLGQGLEFLIYFQGNSAPDKSGLPSDRFSAERTGGSVSTLTIQRTQQEDSAVYLCASSLVAGAVLSELFFGEGSRLTVL.

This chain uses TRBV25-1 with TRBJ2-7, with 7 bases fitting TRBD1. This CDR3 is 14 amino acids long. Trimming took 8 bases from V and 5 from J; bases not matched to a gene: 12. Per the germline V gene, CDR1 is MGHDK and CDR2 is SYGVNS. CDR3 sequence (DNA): TGTGCCAGCTCTAAACAGGGGTGGACCAACGAGCAGTACTTC. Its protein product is CASSKQGWTNEQYF.

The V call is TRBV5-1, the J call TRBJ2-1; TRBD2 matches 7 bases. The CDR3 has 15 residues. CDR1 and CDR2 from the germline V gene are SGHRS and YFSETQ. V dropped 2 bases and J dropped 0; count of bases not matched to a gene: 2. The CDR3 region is CASSFAGVSYNEQFF. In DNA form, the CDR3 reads TGCGCCAGCAGCTTTGCGGGGGTCTCCTACAATGAGCAGTTCTTC.

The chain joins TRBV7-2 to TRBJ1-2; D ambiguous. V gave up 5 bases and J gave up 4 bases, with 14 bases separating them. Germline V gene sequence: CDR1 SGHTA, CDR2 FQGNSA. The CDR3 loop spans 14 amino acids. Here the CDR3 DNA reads TGTGCCAGCAGCCCAGAGGGTTCCTTCTATGGCTACACCTTC. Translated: CASSPEGSFYGYTF.

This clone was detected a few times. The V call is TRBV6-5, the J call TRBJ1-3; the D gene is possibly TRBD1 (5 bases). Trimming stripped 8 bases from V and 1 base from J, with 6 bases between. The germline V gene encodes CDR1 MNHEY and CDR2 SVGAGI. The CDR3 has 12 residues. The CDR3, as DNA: TGTGCCAGCGCAGGGTCTGGAAACACCATATATTTT. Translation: CASAGSGNTIYF.